A single sample is the source of the 13 T cell receptor beta chains below, sequenced in a study of blood T cell repertoires in COVID-19. Sequenced by immunoSEQ multiplex PCR; TCRdb stores in-frame clones only, minus some. In the table there are roughly 30,000 clones, around nine tenths of which are singletons. The specimen was peripheral blood. The receptors come from a man aged 70 or older with acute or convalescent COVID-19.

This clone was observed a handful of times. This chain links TRBV28 with TRBJ1-5, with D hard to call. This CDR3 has 15 residues. The V gene's germline CDR1 is MDHEN and CDR2 SYDVKM. V lost 5 bases, J lost 0 bases, and 11 bases lay in between. The CDR3, as DNA: TGTGCCAGCAGTACCACAGTCTATAGCAATCAGCCCCAGCATTTT. Its translation is CASSTTVYSNQPQHF.

In its sample, this clone was seen once. This sequence joins TRBV4-3 and TRBJ1-2, with 10 bases identical to TRBD1. The germline CDR1 and CDR2 sequences are LGHNA and YSLEER. The CDR3 is 15 amino acids. Germline trimming cut 0 bases from V and 5 bases from J; bases unmatched to any gene: 3. The CDR3 DNA follows: TGCGCCAGCAGCCAAGATGAGGGACAGGGGTATGGCTACACCTTC. It yields the protein CASSQDEGQGYGYTF.

This clone was counted only a few times. The genes are TRBV27 and TRBJ2-7, with TRBD1 identical over 11 bases. V lost 6 bases to trimming and J lost 4 bases; unmatched junction nucleotides: 8. This CDR3 region has 15 residues. Germline assignment: CDR1 MNHEY and CDR2 SMNVEV (reference sequence). The CDR3 spells CASRLRTGGWYEQYF. The CDR3 nucleotides are TGTGCCAGCAGATTAAGGACAGGGGGCTGGTACGAGCAGTACTTC.

This sequence joins TRBV4-3 and TRBJ2-3, with 8 bases that match TRBD2. V gave up 0 bases and J gave up 2 bases; unmatched junction bases: 7. CDR1 and CDR2 from the germline V gene are LGHNA and YSLEER. The CDR3 length is 17 residues. The CDR3 DNA follows: TGCGCCAGCAGCCAAGACCTAGCGGGCACCTCCACAGATACGCAGTATTTT. The encoded protein is CASSQDLAGTSTDTQYF.

CDR3 protein: CASSLGPRGGPWNNEQFF. The CDR3 region has the DNA TGTGCCAGCAGCTTAGGTCCGCGGGGGGGCCCGTGGAACAATGAGCAGTTCTTC. V and J are TRBV11-2 and TRBJ2-1; TRBD2 agrees at 9 bases. In germline, CDR1 is SGHAT, CDR2 FQNNGV. The CDR3 loop spans 18 amino acids. The trim removed 1 base at V and 5 bases at J, leaving 12 bases unmatched.

This clone was detected a few times. The chain has TRBV4-2 and TRBJ1-2, with D unclear. V lost 4 bases, J lost 7 bases, and 19 bases lay in between. This CDR3 region has 15 residues. Germline V gene lookup returns CDR1 LGHNA and CDR2 YNFKEQ. The CDR3, as DNA: TGTGCCAGCAGCCTAAAGATCGGGGAAGAGTCTGGCTACACCTTC. Translation gives CASSLKIGEESGYTF.

This clone appeared a single time. The genes are TRBV27 and TRBJ2-5; 8 nucleotides agree with TRBD1. The CDR3 length is 16 residues. V trimming: 4 bases; J trimming: 2 bases; junction bases outside the gene matches: 9. The germline gives CDR1 MNHEY, CDR2 SMNVEV (reference sequence). The CDR3 DNA follows: TGTGCCAGCAGTTACAGGCCGAGGACAGGGCAAGAGACCCAGTACTTC. Amino acid sequence: CASSYRPRTGQETQYF.

The rearrangement joins TRBV4-3 to TRBJ1-4; 7 bases fit TRBD1. This CDR3 contains 15 residues. V lost 6 bases and J lost 3; bases outside the gene matches: 7. The germline V gene encodes CDR1 LGHNA and CDR2 YSLEER. This CDR3 is CASSTAGTANEKLFF. The DNA of the CDR3 is TGCGCCAGCAGTACCGCCGGGACAGCTAATGAAAAACTGTTTTTT.

V usage is TRBV13 and J usage is TRBJ1-3; D unclear. The germline V and J ends were trimmed by 0 bases and 0 bases, with 9 bases remaining between them. In germline, CDR1 is PRHDT, CDR2 FYEKMQ (reference sequence). This CDR3 comprises 16 residues. This CDR3 is CASSLGAATSGNTIYF. Written as DNA, the CDR3 is TGTGCCAGCAGCTTAGGGGCCGCCACCTCTGGAAACACCATATATTTT.

The gene calls are TRBV7-2 and TRBJ2-4, with D possibly matching TRBD2 (7 bases). The CDR3 has 14 residues. With 6 bases removed from V and 6 bases from J, the gap between germline ends came to 15 bases. Germline CDR1 reads SGHTA; CDR2 reads FQGNSA. CDR3 DNA: TGTGCCAGCAGGAGTAACAGGGAGGGAAACATTCAGTACTTC. Its protein is CASRSNREGNIQYF. Looking up the rest from reference TRBV7-2 and TRBJ2-4 gives the full variable domain: GAGVSQSPSNKVTEKGKDVELRCDPISGHTALYWYRQSLGQGLEFLIYFQGNSAPDKSGLPSDRFSAERTGGSVSTLTIQRTQQEDSAVYLCASRSNREGNIQYFGAGTRLSVL.

This sequence joins TRBV30 and TRBJ2-3, with D unresolved. Per germline, CDR1 GTSNPN and CDR2 SVGIG (reference sequence). The CDR3 contains 15 residues. Trimming stripped 3 bases from V and 1 base from J, with 14 bases between. The CDR3 protein is CAWRSFVERTDTQYF. CDR3 DNA sequence: TGTGCCTGGAGGAGCTTCGTTGAACGCACAGATACGCAGTATTTT.

The V gene is TRBV7-3, the J gene TRBJ2-3; 12 positions agree with TRBD2. The CDR3 is made up of 15 amino acids. Germline assignment: CDR1 SGHTA and CDR2 FQGTGA. The trim removed 6 bases at V and 6 bases at J, leaving 7 bases unmatched. The CDR3 DNA is TGTGCCAGCAGAGAGACTAGCGGGAGTCTGGATACGCAGTATTTT. Translation: CASRETSGSLDTQYF.

The genes are TRBV27 and TRBJ1-1; the D gene is possibly TRBD1 (6 bases). Germline CDR1 and CDR2: MNHEY and SMNVEV (reference sequence). This CDR3 spans 14 amino acids. V lost 2 bases and J lost 6, with 13 bases in between. In DNA, the CDR3 is TGTGCCAGCAGTTTAACTTACAGGGCTGCTGAAGCTTTCTTT. Translation gives CASSLTYRAAEAFF.